This TCR beta chain was obtained from a study of T cell changes during pregnancy in multiple sclerosis. Measured with immunoSEQ multiplex PCR; TCRdb has only the in-frame clones, and not every one. Among over 25,000 clones, over 85% were seen once, and the ten largest hold roughly 0.45%. The sequence came from a female donor in good health, enrolled as a control in a pregnancy study. The input for sequencing was CD4+ T cells from peripheral blood mononuclear cells, taken in the second trimester of pregnancy.

The CDR3 region is CASSFGLAGAVSGANVLTF. CDR3 bases: TGTGCCAGCAGCTTTGGACTAGCGGGAGCTGTATCCGGGGCCAACGTCCTGACTTTC. This chain joins TRBV7-2 and TRBJ2-6, with TRBD2 identical over 13 bases. The CDR3 consists of 19 residues. Germline-derived CDR1 and CDR2 are SGHTA and FQGNSA. V gave up 3 bases and J gave up 4 bases; unmatched junction bases: 9.